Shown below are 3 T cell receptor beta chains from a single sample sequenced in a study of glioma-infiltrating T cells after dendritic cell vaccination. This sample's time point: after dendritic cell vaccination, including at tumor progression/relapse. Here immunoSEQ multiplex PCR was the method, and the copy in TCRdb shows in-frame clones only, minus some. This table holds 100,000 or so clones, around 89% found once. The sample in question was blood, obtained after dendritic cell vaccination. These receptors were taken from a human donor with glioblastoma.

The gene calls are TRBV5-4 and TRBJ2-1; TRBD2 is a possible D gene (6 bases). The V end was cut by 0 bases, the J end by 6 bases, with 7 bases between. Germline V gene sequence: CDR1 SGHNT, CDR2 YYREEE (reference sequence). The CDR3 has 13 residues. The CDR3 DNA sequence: TGTGCCAGCAGCTTGGGACTAGTCAATGAGCAGTTCTTC. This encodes CASSLGLVNEQFF.

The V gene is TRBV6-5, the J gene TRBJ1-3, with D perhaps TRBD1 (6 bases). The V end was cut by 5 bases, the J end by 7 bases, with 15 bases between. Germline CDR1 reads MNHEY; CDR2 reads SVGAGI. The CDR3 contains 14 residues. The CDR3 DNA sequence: TGTGCCAGCAGTGAACGGAGGACAGCGAACACCATATATTTT. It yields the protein CASSERRTANTIYF.

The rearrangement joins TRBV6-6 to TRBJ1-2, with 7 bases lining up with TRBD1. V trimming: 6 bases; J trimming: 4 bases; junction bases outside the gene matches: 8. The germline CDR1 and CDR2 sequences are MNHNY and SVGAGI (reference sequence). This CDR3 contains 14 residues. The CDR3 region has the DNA TGTGCCAGCAGAGCCCGACAGGGCGCCTATGGCTACACCTTC. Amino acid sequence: CASRARQGAYGYTF.